Described below is a single T cell receptor (beta chain) sequence and its context. Its antigen is unknown. Samples came from healthy bone marrow donors. The source of the sample is a study of cytomegalovirus exposure and HLA in healthy donors. Study results and caveats: Researchers counted 180 or so TCR beta chains as cytomegalovirus-associated.

The PCR ran on 60 Vbeta and 13 Jbeta primers. The repertoire was sequenced with immunoSEQ multiplex PCR; TCRdb's copy has only in-frame clones and lacks some. The sample carries about 89,000 clones, approximately 79% recorded once. Material: PBMCs. The sequence derives from a man aged 25-40 years in good health and CMV-seronegative.

CDR3 DNA: TGTGCCAGCTCACCAGCAGGGGAAAGCTACACCTTC. Protein: CASSPAGESYTF. This chain uses TRBV18 with TRBJ1-2; perhaps TRBD1 as D (6 bases). Trimming took off 2 bases at V and 9 bases at J, with 10 bases between the two ends. Germline V gives CDR1 KGHSH, CDR2 LQKENI. This CDR3 is 12 amino acids long.